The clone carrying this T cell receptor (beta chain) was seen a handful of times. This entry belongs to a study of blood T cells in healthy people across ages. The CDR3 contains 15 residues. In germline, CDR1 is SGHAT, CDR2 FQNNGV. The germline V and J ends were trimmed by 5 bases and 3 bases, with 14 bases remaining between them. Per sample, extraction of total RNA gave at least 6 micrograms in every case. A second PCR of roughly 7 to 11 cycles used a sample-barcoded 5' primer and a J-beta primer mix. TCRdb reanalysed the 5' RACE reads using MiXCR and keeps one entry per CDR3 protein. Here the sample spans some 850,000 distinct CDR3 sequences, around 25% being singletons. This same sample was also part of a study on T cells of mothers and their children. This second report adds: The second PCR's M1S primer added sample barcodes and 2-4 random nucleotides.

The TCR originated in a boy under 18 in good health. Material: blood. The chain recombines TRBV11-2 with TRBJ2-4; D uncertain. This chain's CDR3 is CASSPSLGGKNIQYF. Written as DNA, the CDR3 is TGTGCCAGCAGCCCCTCTCTAGGCGGCAAAAACATTCAGTACTTC. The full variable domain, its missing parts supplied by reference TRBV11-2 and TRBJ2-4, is EAGVAQSPRYKIIEKRQSVAFWCNPISGHATLYWYQQILGQGPKLLIQFQNNGVVDDSQLPKDRFSAERLKGVDSTLKIQPAKLEDSAVYLCASSPSLGGKNIQYFGAGTRLSVL.